This T cell receptor (beta chain) was sequenced during a study of blood T cell repertoires in COVID-19. Repertoires were generated with immunoSEQ multiplex PCR, while TCRdb's copy carries only in-frame clones and drops some. This sample has roughly 300,000 clones, with approximately 89% found just once. This CDR3 comprises 15 residues. With V trimmed by 5 bases and J by 6 bases, 10 bases remained unmatched. Looked up from germline, CDR1 is MDHEN and CDR2 is SYDVKM. The sequence was collected from a woman in her twenties or thirties who had recovered from COVID-19. The sequenced sample consisted of PBMCs or T cells enriched from blood (not recorded which). The gene calls are TRBV28 and TRBJ1-5; TRBD1 aligns across 7 bases. The CDR3 region is CASSEVGGHFQPQHF. The CDR3 coding sequence is TGTGCCAGCAGTGAGGTAGGGGGCCATTTTCAGCCCCAGCATTTT.